Below, 9 T cell receptor beta chains from the same sample are listed, as sequenced in a study of beta chain features in type 1 diabetes. Study outcomes and limitations: All four CD4+ subsets of Type 1 diabetes patients contained TCRB CDR3s that were moderately but significantly shorter.

The investigators reverse transcribed all of the isolated RNA, so they sequenced expressed TCRB transcripts. The method was immunoSEQ multiplex PCR; TCRdb's version includes in-frame clones alone and lacks a portion of them. There are 250,000 to 350,000 clones in the sample; 14% to 15% occur only once, and 0.015% to 0.019% lies in the top ten. These receptors lack a known antigen. Sequencing used naive CD4+ T cells from blood. Receptors originate from a man between 18 and 29 years old with type 1 diabetes.

This clone was seen a few times. V gene TRBV5-4 combines with J gene TRBJ2-2, with D perhaps matching TRBD2 (7 bases). The CDR3 has 14 amino acids. Germline CDR1 is SGHNT and CDR2 is YYREEE (reference sequence). Trimming cost V 6 bases and J 6 bases, with 15 bases left between them. CDR3: CASTSRGGAGELFF. For the CDR3, the DNA is TGTGCCAGCACCTCGAGGGGGGGTGCCGGGGAGCTGTTTTTT.

This clone was recorded a few times. The V and J genes are TRBV10-3 and TRBJ2-7, with D tentatively TRBD2 (5 bases). The V gene lost 10 bases and the J gene lost 2 bases, with 15 bases spanning the gap. Germline values: CDR1 ENHRY, CDR2 SYGVKD. The CDR3 spans 13 residues. The CDR3 DNA sequence: TGTGCCACGGGCGGGCCCGGGACCTACGAGCAGTACTTC. Its protein is CATGGPGTYEQYF.

The gene calls are TRBV27 and TRBJ1-4; D uncertain. V lost 11 bases to trimming and J lost 3 bases, with 13 bases between them. CDR1 MNHEY and CDR2 SMNVEV come from the germline V gene (reference sequence). The CDR3 length is 13 residues. The chain's CDR3 is CAPTESPNEKLFF. The CDR3, as DNA: TGTGCCCCGACGGAGAGTCCTAATGAAAAACTGTTTTTT.

This clone showed up just a few times. The rearrangement joins TRBV5-1 to TRBJ2-1; TRBD2 is a possible D gene (5 bases). Per the germline V gene, CDR1 is SGHRS and CDR2 is YFSETQ. The germline V and J ends were trimmed by 1 base and 5 bases, with 13 bases remaining between them. There are 15 residues in the CDR3. The CDR3 DNA follows: TGCGCCAGCAGCTTGTGGCGGACTGCGAACAATGAGCAGTTCTTC. Amino acid sequence: CASSLWRTANNEQFF.

J is TRBJ2-2 and V is TRBV6-6, with 8 bases that match TRBD1. The germline V gene has CDR1 MNHNY and CDR2 SVGAGI (reference sequence). The length of the CDR3 is 14 residues. Trimming removed 10 bases from V and 3 bases from J; junction bases left unmatched: 7. The CDR3 DNA reads TGTGCCACCCTAACAGGGGGGTACACCGGGGAGCTGTTTTTT. Protein: CATLTGGYTGELFF.

This clone has more than one count but fewer than ten. The chain employs TRBV15 and TRBJ2-1, with 11 bases lining up with TRBD2. V trimming: 3 bases; J trimming: 12 bases; junction bases outside the gene matches: 7. This CDR3 has 14 residues. CDR1 LNHNV and CDR2 YYDKDF come from the germline V gene (reference sequence). The chain's CDR3 is CATSRGTSGGGQFF. CDR3 bases: TGTGCCACCAGCAGGGGGACTAGCGGCGGGGGGCAGTTCTTC.

This chain links TRBV6-5 with TRBJ2-3; D is unresolved. Germline CDR1 and CDR2: MNHEY and SVGAGI. V was shortened by 4 bases and J by 4 bases, with 3 bases between the two germline ends. The CDR3 spans 11 residues. Here the CDR3 reads CASSSADTQYF. CDR3 bases: TGTGCCAGCAGTTCAGCAGATACGCAGTATTTT.

V usage is TRBV15 and J usage is TRBJ1-1; possibly TRBD1 for D (6 bases). CDR3 length equals 13 residues. V was shortened by 4 bases and J by 4 bases, with 10 bases between the two germline ends. Per the germline V gene, CDR1 is LNHNV and CDR2 is YYDKDF (reference sequence). In DNA form, the CDR3 reads TGTGCCACCAGCAATCTCAGGGGCACTGAAGCTTTCTTT. Protein: CATSNLRGTEAFF. The entire variable domain, with the rest obtained from reference TRBV15 and TRBJ1-1, is as follows: DAMVIQNPRYQVTQFGKPVTLSCSQTLNHNVMYWYQQKSSQAPKLLFHYYDKDFNNEADTPDNFQSRRPNTSFCFLDIRSPGLGDTAMYLCATSNLRGTEAFFGQGTRLTVV.

This clone was seen a few times. The V and J genes are TRBV5-1 and TRBJ2-5; 13 nucleotides line up with TRBD2. The germline V gene encodes CDR1 SGHRS and CDR2 YFSETQ. The CDR3 length is 18 residues. Trimming removed 3 bases from V and 2 bases from J; junction bases left unmatched: 10. This CDR3 is CASSSGTSGVSSQETQYF. For the CDR3, the DNA is TGCGCCAGCAGCTCCGGGACTAGCGGGGTATCATCACAAGAGACCCAGTACTTC. Drawing the rest from reference TRBV5-1 and TRBJ2-5, the complete variable domain is KAGVTQTPRYLIKTRGQQVTLSCSPISGHRSVSWYQQTPGQGLQFLFEYFSETQRNKGNFPGRFSGRQFSNSRSEMNVSTLELGDSALYLCASSSGTSGVSSQETQYFGPGTRLLVL.